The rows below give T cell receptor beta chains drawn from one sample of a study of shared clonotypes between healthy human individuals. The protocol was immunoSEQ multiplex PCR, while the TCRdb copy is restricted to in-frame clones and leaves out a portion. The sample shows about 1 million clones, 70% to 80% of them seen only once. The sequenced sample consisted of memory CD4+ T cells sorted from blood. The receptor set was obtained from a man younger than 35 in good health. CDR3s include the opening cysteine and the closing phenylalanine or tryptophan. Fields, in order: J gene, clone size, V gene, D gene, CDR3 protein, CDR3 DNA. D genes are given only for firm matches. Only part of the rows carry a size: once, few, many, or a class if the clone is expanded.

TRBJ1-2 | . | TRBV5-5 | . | CASSSGGWSSTTYGYTF | TGTGCCAGCAGCTCGGGAGGGTGGTCGTCCACAACATATGGCTACACCTTC
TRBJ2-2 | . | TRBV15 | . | CATSPDQPTNTGELFF | TGTGCCACCAGCCCCGACCAACCCACGAACACCGGGGAGCTGTTTTTT
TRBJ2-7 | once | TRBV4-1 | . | CASSQGVFSYEQYF | TGCGCCAGCAGCCAAGGGGTATTTAGCTACGAGCAGTACTTC
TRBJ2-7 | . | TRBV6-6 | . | CASTNWGDSYEQYF | TGTGCCAGCACCAACTGGGGGGATTCCTACGAGCAGTACTTC
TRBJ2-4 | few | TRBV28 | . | CASRGVNIQYF | TGTGCCAGCAGAGGGGTCAACATTCAGTACTTC
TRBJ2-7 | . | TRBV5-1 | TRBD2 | CASSPGGTSGFLSF | TGCGCCAGCAGCCCCGGTGGGACTAGCGGCTTCCTGAGCTTC
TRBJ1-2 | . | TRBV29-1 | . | CSVEVGRASNGYTF | TGCAGCGTTGAAGTCGGCAGGGCATCTAATGGCTACACCTTC
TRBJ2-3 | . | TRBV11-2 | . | CASSPWSGGATDTQYF | TGTGCCAGCAGCCCATGGTCCGGGGGCGCCACAGATACGCAGTATTTT
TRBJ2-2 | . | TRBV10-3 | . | CAISSTGPESTGELFF | TGTGCCATCAGTTCAACAGGGCCGGAATCCACCGGGGAGCTGTTTTTT
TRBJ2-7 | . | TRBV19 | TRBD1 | CASSNLGTGYEQYF | TGTGCCAGTAGTAATCTTGGGACAGGCTACGAGCAGTACTTC
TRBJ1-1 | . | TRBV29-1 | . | CSPSRQPNTEAFF | TGCAGCCCGAGTAGGCAGCCGAACACTGAAGCTTTCTTT
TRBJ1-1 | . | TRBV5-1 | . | CASSGQGENTEAFF | TGCGCCAGCAGCGGTCAGGGCGAAAACACTGAAGCTTTCTTT
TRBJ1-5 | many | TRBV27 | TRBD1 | CASSLQGRHNQPQHF | TGTGCCAGCAGCTTACAGGGGAGGCACAATCAGCCCCAGCATTTT
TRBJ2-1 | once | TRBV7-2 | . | CASSLEVRNEQFF | TGTGCCAGCAGCTTAGAGGTCAGAAATGAGCAGTTCTTC
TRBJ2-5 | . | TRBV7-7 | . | CASSLDGGQGETQYF | TGTGCTAGCAGCTTAGATGGTGGTCAGGGAGAGACCCAGTACTTC
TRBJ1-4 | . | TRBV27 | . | CASSSPPNYEKLFF | TGTGCCAGCAGTTCCCCCCCAAATTATGAAAAACTGTTTTTT
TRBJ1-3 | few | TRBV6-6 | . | CASTRGNTGSGNTIYF | TGTGCCAGCACAAGGGGGAACACTGGCTCTGGAAACACCATATATTTT
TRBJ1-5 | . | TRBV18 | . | CASSGGRDQPQHF | TGTGCCAGCTCCGGGGGTAGGGATCAGCCCCAGCATTTT
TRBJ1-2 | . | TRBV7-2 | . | CASSLDRQGYTF | TGTGCCAGCAGCTTAGACCGGCAGGGCTACACCTTC
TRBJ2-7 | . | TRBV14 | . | CASSQGKSYEQYF | TGTGCCAGCAGCCAGGGCAAGAGCTACGAGCAGTACTTC
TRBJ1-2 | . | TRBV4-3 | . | CASSQGAAGVIDGYTF | TGCGCCAGCAGCCAAGGCGCGGCAGGGGTAATCGATGGCTACACCTTC
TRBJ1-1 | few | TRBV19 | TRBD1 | CASSRDRGAEAFF | TGTGCCAGTAGTAGGGACAGGGGAGCTGAAGCTTTCTTT
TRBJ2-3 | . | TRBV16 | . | CASSQSRGSTDTQYF | TGTGCCAGCAGCCAATCGCGGGGTAGCACAGATACGCAGTATTTT
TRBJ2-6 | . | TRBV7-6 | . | CASSLPGANVLTF | TGTGCCAGCAGCTTACCTGGGGCCAACGTCCTGACTTTC
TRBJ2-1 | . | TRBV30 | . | CAWSVLSNEQFF | TGTGCCTGGAGTGTACTGAGTAATGAGCAGTTCTTC
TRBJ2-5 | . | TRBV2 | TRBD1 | CASRAGQGTKETQYF | TGTGCCAGCAGGGCGGGACAGGGGACAAAGGAGACCCAGTACTTC